This is a list of T cell receptor beta chains from one sample in a study of PD-1 blockade in mismatch repair-deficient tumors. TCRdb's copy holds only in-frame clones and misses some; the assay was immunoSEQ multiplex PCR. The table has about 120,000 clones, 85% to 90% seen once; the top ten hold around 11%. This sample comprised peripheral blood, obtained almost 74 weeks after starting pembrolizumab. The receptor source for this set is an adult with mismatch repair-deficient cancer. The CDR3 runs from the conserved cysteine through the conserved F or W.

TRBV11-3,CASSLAPAQGWCEQYF
TRBV9,CASSPSSGRERNIQYF
TRBV27,CASSSPLTGIRNYNEQFF
TRBV14,CASSLLAGDSYNEQFF
TRBV2,CASSLPNEQFF
TRBV5-1,CASSLEGGGVDEQFF
TRBV7-6,CASSLADGPYEQYF
TRBV11-2,CASSQEGDTPPNEQFF
TRBV29-1,CSVEYRTSNTEAFF
TRBV18,CASSPPNRGAYNEQFF
TRBV28,CASSFRDSLATEAFF
TRBV5-6,CASSLVWRTTLGTDTQYF
TRBV11-3,CASSLDRLTDTQYF
TRBV11-2,CASSFSGGLHYEQYF
TRBV21-1,CASSPRTGSSYEQYF
TRBV6-6,CASSYHWSYEQYF
TRBV6-4,CASSEDGSVYEQYF
TRBV5-4,CASSSRDRAAKNIQYF
TRBV7-2,CASSLTGFEQYF
TRBV4-3,CASSQDQGGVGKEKLFF
TRBV5-1,CASSLGRGLFYEQYF
TRBV4-1,CASSQVADRAGTEAFF
TRBV30,CATHGQGLGYTF
TRBV4-1,CASSQGTHTEAFF
TRBV30,CAWNRGGWGETQYF
TRBV29-1,CSVKIAGRYEQYF
TRBV19,CASKEAGLAYEQYF
TRBV7-2,CASSSLVPGRFDTQYF
TRBV6-1,CASSVYSQETQYF
TRBV20-1,CSATGRDEQFF
TRBV30,CAWSGGDLSYEQYF
TRBV7-3,CASSLTPANTGELFF
TRBV4-3,CASSQDGRGPFTGELFF
TRBV7-2,CASSISVGANYGYTF
TRBV6-5,CASSYGGFNYGYTF
TRBV6-5,CASSQDRSNYGYTF
TRBV27,CASSFVRGTDTQYF
TRBV5-6,CASSSDYYEQYF
TRBV5-1,CASTLEGGGGYTF
TRBV12-5,CASGLVLGLAGAAKNIQYF
TRBV25-1,CASSEYTGSTFYNEQFF
TRBV2,CASSESPGGGAKNIQYF
TRBV4-1,CASSQLLANEQFF
TRBV11-2,CASSLVSVHEQFF
TRBV4-3,CASAGTGDYEQYF
TRBV29-1,CSVTGGIETQYF
TRBV28,CASSFGGAGTEAFF
TRBV19,CASSIDQNTEAFF
TRBV28,CASSTRTGKETQYF
TRBV4-3,CASSQEIPGLAGGSGGRETQYF
TRBV9,CASSPRGRQETQYF